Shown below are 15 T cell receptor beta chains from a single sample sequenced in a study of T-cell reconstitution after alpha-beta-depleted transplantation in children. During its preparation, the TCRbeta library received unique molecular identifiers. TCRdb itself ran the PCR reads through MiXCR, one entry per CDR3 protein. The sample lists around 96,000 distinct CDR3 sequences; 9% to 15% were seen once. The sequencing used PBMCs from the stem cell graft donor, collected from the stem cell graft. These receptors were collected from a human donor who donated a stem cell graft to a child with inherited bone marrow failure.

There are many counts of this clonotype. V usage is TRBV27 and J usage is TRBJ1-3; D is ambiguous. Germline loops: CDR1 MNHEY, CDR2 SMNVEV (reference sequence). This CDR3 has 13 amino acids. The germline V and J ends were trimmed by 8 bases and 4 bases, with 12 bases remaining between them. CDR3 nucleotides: TGTGCCAGCGGGATTTTTGGAGGAAACACCATATATTTT. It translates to CASGIFGGNTIYF.

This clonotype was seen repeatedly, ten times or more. This CDR3 is CATSRDRGQGVYGYTF. CDR3 in DNA: TGTGCCACCAGCAGAGATAGAGGACAGGGGGTCTATGGCTACACCTTC. The chain uses TRBV15 and TRBJ1-2; 10 bases are shared with TRBD1. The germline gives CDR1 LNHNV, CDR2 YYDKDF (reference sequence). V was pared by 0 bases and J by 4 bases, with 5 bases of the junction left unmatched. The CDR3 has 16 residues.

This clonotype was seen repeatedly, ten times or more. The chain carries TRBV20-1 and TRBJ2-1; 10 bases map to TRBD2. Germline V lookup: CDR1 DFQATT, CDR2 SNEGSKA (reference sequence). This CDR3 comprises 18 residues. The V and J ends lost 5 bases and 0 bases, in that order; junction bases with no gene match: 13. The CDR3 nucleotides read TGCAGTGCTTGGAGCCCTAGCGGGAGCCCCAGCTCCTACAATGAGCAGTTCTTC. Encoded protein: CSAWSPSGSPSSYNEQFF.

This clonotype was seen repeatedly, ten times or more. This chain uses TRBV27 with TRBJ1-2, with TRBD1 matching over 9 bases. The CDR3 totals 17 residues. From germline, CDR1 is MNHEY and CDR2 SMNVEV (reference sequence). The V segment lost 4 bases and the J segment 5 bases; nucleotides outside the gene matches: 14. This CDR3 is CASSYIALTGGRYGYTF. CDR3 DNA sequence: TGTGCCAGCAGTTATATTGCCCTAACAGGGGGCCGGTATGGCTACACCTTC.

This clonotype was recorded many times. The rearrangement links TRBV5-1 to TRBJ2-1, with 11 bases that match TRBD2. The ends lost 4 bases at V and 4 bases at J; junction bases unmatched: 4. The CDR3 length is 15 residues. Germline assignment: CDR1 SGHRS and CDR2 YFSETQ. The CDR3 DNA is TGCGCCAGCAGCCCGGGACTAGCGGCTTACAATGAGCAGTTCTTC. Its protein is CASSPGLAAYNEQFF.

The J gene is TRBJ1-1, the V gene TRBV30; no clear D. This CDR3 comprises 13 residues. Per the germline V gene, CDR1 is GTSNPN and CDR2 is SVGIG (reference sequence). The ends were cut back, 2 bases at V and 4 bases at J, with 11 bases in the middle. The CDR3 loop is CAWSFQRGTEAFF. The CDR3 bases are TGTGCCTGGAGTTTCCAACGGGGCACTGAAGCTTTCTTT.

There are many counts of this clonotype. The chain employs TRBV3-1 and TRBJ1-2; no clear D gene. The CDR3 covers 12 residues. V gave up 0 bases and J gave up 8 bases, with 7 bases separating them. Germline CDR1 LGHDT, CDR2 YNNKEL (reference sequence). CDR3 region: CASSQDGSGYTF. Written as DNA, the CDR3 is TGTGCCAGCAGCCAAGATGGCAGCGGCTACACCTTC.

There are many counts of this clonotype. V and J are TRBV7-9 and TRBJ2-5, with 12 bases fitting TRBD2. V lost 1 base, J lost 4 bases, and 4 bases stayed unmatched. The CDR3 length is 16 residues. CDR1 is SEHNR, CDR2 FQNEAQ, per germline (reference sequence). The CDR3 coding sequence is TGTGCCAGCAGCTTAGAACTAGCGGGAGGTGGAGAGACCCAGTACTTC. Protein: CASSLELAGGGETQYF. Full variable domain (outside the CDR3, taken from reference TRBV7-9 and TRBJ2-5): DTGVSQNPRHKITKRGQNVTFRCDPISEHNRLYWYRQTLGQGPEFLTYFQNEAQLEKSRLLSDRFSAERPKGSFSTLEIQRTEQGDSAMYLCASSLELAGGGETQYFGPGTRLLVL.

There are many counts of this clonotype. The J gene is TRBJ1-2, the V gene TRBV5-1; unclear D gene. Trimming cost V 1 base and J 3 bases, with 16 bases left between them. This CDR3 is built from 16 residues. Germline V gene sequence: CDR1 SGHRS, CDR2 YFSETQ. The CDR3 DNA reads TGCGCCAGCAGCTTGACTAACGCCAACCAGGACTATGGCTACACCTTC. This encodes CASSLTNANQDYGYTF. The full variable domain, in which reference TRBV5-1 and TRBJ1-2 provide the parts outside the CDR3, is KAGVTQTPRYLIKTRGQQVTLSCSPISGHRSVSWYQQTPGQGLQFLFEYFSETQRNKGNFPGRFSGRQFSNSRSEMNVSTLELGDSALYLCASSLTNANQDYGYTFGSGTRLTVV.

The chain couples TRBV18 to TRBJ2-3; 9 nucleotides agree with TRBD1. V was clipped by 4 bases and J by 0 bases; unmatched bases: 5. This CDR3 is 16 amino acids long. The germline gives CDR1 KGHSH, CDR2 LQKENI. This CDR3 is CASSHRTGVSTDTQYF. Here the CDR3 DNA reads TGTGCCAGCTCACACAGGACAGGGGTCAGCACAGATACGCAGTATTTT.

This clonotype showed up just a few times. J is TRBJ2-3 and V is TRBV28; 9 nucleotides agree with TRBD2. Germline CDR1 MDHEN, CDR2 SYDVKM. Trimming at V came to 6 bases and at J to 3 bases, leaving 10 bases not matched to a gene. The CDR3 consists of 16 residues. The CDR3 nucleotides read TGTGCCAGCAGCACCCTTAGCGGGAGAGGAACAGATACGCAGTATTTT. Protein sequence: CASSTLSGRGTDTQYF.

The CDR3 DNA follows: TGCGCCAGCCGTGGGACAGGGGATGAAAAACTGTTTTTT. Translated, it gives CASRGTGDEKLFF. The chain recombines TRBV5-1 with TRBJ1-4; 10 nucleotides line up with TRBD1. This CDR3 contains 13 residues. V gave up 7 bases and J gave up 6 bases; unmatched junction bases: 3. Germline V CDR1 and CDR2: SGHRS, YFSETQ.

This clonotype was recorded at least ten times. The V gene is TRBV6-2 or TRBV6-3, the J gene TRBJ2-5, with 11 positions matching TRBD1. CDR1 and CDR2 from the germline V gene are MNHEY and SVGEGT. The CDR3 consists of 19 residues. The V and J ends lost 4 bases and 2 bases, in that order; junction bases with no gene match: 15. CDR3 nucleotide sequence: TGTGCCAGCAGTTTCTACCTACGTAGAGGACAGGGGGCTCAAGAGACCCAGTACTTC. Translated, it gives CASSFYLRRGQGAQETQYF.

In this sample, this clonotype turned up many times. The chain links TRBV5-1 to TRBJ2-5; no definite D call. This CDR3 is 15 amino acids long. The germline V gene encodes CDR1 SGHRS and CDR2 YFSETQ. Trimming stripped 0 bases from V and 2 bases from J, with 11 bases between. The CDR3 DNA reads TGCGCCAGCAGCTTGGTAAGCGCGGAGCAAGAGACCCAGTACTTC. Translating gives CASSLVSAEQETQYF.

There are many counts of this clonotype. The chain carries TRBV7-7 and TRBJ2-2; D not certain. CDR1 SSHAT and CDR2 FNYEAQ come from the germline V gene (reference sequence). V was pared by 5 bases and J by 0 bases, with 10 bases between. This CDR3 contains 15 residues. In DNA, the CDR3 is TGTGCCAGCAGCCCAGGATGGGCGAACACCGGGGAGCTGTTTTTT. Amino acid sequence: CASSPGWANTGELFF.